The rows below give T cell receptor beta chains drawn from one sample of a study of shared clonotypes between healthy human individuals. Generated by immunoSEQ multiplex PCR, the TCRdb table keeps only in-frame clones and is missing some. Of about 1.1 million clones in the sample, about 72% were seen once. Sequenced sample: memory CD4+ T cells from PBMCs. The receptors shown here come from a man aged 18 to 30 in good health. Some clones in this sample may be carry-over from other donors' samples. The CDR3 runs from the conserved cysteine through the conserved F or W. A D gene is named only where the DNA matches it firmly. Where a row states a size, it is once, few, many or the class of an expanded clone; other rows omit it.

size,V,length,D,J,DNA,CDR3
many,TRBV7-8,14,NA,TRBJ1-3,TGTGCCAGCAGCTTACCGGGAACTGGAAACACCATATATTTT,CASSLPGTGNTIYF
many,TRBV7-2,15,TRBD1,TRBJ1-1,TGTGCCAGCAGCCTTTCCGCCACAGGGGGCAGGAATGCTTTCTTT,CASSLSATGGRNAFF
NA,TRBV27,15,TRBD2,TRBJ2-7,TGTGCCAGCAGTTTGACTAGCGGGACCCCCTACGAGCAGTACTTC,CASSLTSGTPYEQYF
NA,TRBV28,13,NA,TRBJ2-7,TGTGCCAGCAGTTTGACAGCTATTTACGAGCAGTACTTC,CASSLTAIYEQYF
NA,TRBV29-1,12,NA,TRBJ2-3,TGCAGCGTTGATCTAGTAGGACAGCAGCAGTATTTT,CSVDLVGQQQYF
few,TRBV7-2,13,NA,TRBJ2-2,TGTGCCAGCAGCTTATATAGTACCGGGGAGCTGTTTTTT,CASSLYSTGELFF
NA,TRBV28,13,NA,TRBJ2-7,TGTGCCAGCCTATCAGGACAGACCTACGAGCAGTACTTC,CASLSGQTYEQYF
NA,TRBV6-1,16,TRBD2,TRBJ2-2,TGTGCCAGCAGTGAACAACTAGCGGGACGCCACGGGGAGCTGTTTTTT,CASSEQLAGRHGELFF
few,TRBV7-9,16,NA,TRBJ1-4,TGTGCCAGCAGCTCTGGGATCGGGGCCAGTAATGAAAAACTGTTTTTT,CASSSGIGASNEKLFF
NA,TRBV18,12,NA,TRBJ2-5,TGTGCCAGCTCACCCGAGACCTGGACCCAGTACTTC,CASSPETWTQYF
NA,TRBV28,19,TRBD2,TRBJ2-7,TGTGCCAGCAGTCCGCCCCAGTTCCTGGCAAGCGGGAGGGCCAACGAGCAGTACTTC,CASSPPQFLASGRANEQYF
NA,TRBV9,15,NA,TRBJ2-1,TGTGCCAGCAGCGTATCGGTTTCTAGAGAGCATGAGCAGTTCTTC,CASSVSVSREHEQFF
NA,TRBV5-1,14,TRBD1,TRBJ1-2,TGCGCCAGCAGCTTGGTGGGCCAGGGGGGTGGCTACACCTTC,CASSLVGQGGGYTF
NA,TRBV11-2,15,TRBD2,TRBJ2-7,TGTGCCAGCAGCTTAGAGGGGACTAGCCGGAGCGAGCAGTACTTC,CASSLEGTSRSEQYF
NA,TRBV7-8,14,NA,TRBJ1-5,TGTGCCAGCAGCCGGGGCAGGGATTATCAGCCCCAGCATTTT,CASSRGRDYQPQHF
NA,TRBV5-1,15,NA,TRBJ2-2,TGCGCCAGCAGCTTACAGCCTTCGAACACCGGGGAGCTGTTTTTT,CASSLQPSNTGELFF
NA,TRBV7-3,13,NA,TRBJ2-7,TGTGCCAGCAGCTTAGGTCCCCGCTACGAGCAGTACTTC,CASSLGPRYEQYF
NA,TRBV11-2,18,TRBD2,TRBJ2-3,TGTGCCAGCAGCCCCTCTAGCGGGGCCCGTGTTGACACAGATACGCAGTATTTT,CASSPSSGARVDTDTQYF
few,TRBV28,13,NA,TRBJ1-4,TGTGCCAGCAACCCCAGGGTCAATGAAAAACTGTTTTTT,CASNPRVNEKLFF
NA,TRBV28,16,NA,TRBJ1-5,TGTGCCAGCAGTCCCAATTCGGACGGGAGCAATCAGCCCCAGCATTTT,CASSPNSDGSNQPQHF
NA,TRBV15,16,NA,TRBJ1-5,TGTGCCACCAGCCCAGAGGTCCAGTCGGGCAATCAGCCCCAGCATTTT,CATSPEVQSGNQPQHF
NA,TRBV2,14,NA,TRBJ2-3,TGTGCCAGCCTGAGGTCTCAAAGCACAGATACGCAGTATTTT,CASLRSQSTDTQYF
NA,TRBV7-2,16,TRBD2,TRBJ2-1,TGTGCCAGCAGCTTAGAAGGCGGGAGGATTTACAATGAGCAGTTCTTC,CASSLEGGRIYNEQFF
few,TRBV5-1,14,NA,TRBJ1-1,TGCGCCAGCAGCATCCAGGCCCCGAACACTGAAGCTTTCTTT,CASSIQAPNTEAFF
NA,TRBV4-3,16,TRBD1,TRBJ2-1,TGCGCCAGCAGCCGTTCGACGGGGACAGACTACAATGAGCAGTTCTTC,CASSRSTGTDYNEQFF
few,TRBV4-1,13,NA,TRBJ2-7,TGCGCCAGCAGCCAAGATAGTCGCTACGAGCAGTACTTC,CASSQDSRYEQYF
NA,TRBV7-8,13,NA,TRBJ2-5,TGTGCCAGCTCGCTGGGCCCCCAAGAGACCCAGTACTTC,CASSLGPQETQYF
NA,TRBV28,14,TRBD1,TRBJ2-7,TGTGCCACCAGGTCAGGGACAGCATCCTACGAGCAGTACTTC,CATRSGTASYEQYF
NA,TRBV5-1,15,NA,TRBJ2-3,TGCGCCAGCAGCTTGGGACTTCAAGGTACAGATACGCAGTATTTT,CASSLGLQGTDTQYF
once,TRBV10-3,14,TRBD2,TRBJ2-3,TGTGCCATCACTGGGCTAGCGGGCTCAGATACGCAGTATTTT,CAITGLAGSDTQYF
NA,TRBV7-3,16,TRBD2,TRBJ2-1,TGTGCCAGCAGCCCCTATAGCGGGAGCTCCTACAATGAGCAGTTCTTC,CASSPYSGSSYNEQFF
few,TRBV5-8,13,NA,TRBJ2-7,TGTGCCAGCAGCTTGGGGACGCCCTACGAGCAGTACTTC,CASSLGTPYEQYF
NA,TRBV5-6,15,TRBD1,TRBJ1-1,TGTGCCAGCAGCTTGGCTAGACAGGGGAACACTGAAGCTTTCTTT,CASSLARQGNTEAFF
NA,TRBV7-3,15,NA,TRBJ2-1,TGTGCCAGCAGCCCCCCAGGGGGGGCAAACAATGAGCAGTTCTTC,CASSPPGGANNEQFF
NA,TRBV6-6,15,TRBD1,TRBJ1-1,TGTGCCAGCAGTTACTCCATGGGACAGCCCGGTGGGGCTTTCTTT,CASSYSMGQPGGAFF
NA,TRBV23-1,13,NA,TRBJ1-5,TGCGCCAGCTCGCCAGGTAGGGGCGGGCCCCAGCATTTT,CASSPGRGGPQHF
NA,TRBV9,14,NA,TRBJ1-2,TGTGCCAGCAGCGTAGGGACATCTAACTATGGCTACACCTTC,CASSVGTSNYGYTF
NA,TRBV7-2,16,TRBD2,TRBJ2-1,TGTGCCAGCAGGCCGACTAGCGGGAGACCCTACAATGAGCAGTTCTTC,CASRPTSGRPYNEQFF
NA,TRBV6-5,15,NA,TRBJ2-3,TGTGCCAGCAGTTACTCCCCTAGGACCCCAGATACGCAGTATTTT,CASSYSPRTPDTQYF